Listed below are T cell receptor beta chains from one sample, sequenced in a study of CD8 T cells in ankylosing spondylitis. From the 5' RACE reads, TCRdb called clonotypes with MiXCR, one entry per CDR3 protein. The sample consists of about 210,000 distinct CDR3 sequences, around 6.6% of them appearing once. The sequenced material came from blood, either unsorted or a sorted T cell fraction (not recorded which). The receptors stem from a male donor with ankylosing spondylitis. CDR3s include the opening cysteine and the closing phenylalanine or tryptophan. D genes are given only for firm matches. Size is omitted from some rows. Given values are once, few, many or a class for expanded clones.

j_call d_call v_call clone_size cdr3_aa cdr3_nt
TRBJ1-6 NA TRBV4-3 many CASSQESGSPLHF TGCGCCAGCAGCCAAGAGTCAGGGTCACCCCTCCACTTT
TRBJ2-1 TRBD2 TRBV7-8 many CASSPLDWRSGSSYNEQFF TGTGCCAGCAGCCCCCTTGATTGGCGTAGCGGGAGCTCCTACAATGAGCAGTTCTTC
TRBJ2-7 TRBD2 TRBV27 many CASSLSGLAQYEQYF TGTGCCAGCAGTTTATCGGGACTAGCGCAATACGAGCAGTACTTC
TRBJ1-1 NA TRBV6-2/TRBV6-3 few CVQQGQNTEAFF TGTGTTCAACAAGGCCAGAACACTGAAGCTTTCTTT
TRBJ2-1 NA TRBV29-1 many CSVEMGGNEQFF TGCAGCGTTGAAATGGGGGGCAATGAGCAGTTCTTC
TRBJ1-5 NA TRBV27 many CASSYGGGSNQPQHF TGTGCCAGCAGTTACGGGGGAGGAAGCAATCAGCCCCAGCATTTT
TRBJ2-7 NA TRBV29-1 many CSVAGQSAYEQYF TGCAGCGTCGCCGGACAATCAGCCTACGAGCAGTACTTC
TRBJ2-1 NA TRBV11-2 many CASSLLNWHEQFF TGTGCCAGCAGCTTACTTAATTGGCATGAGCAGTTCTTC
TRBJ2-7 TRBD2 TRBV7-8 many CASSPGLAGGFYEQYF TGTGCCAGCAGCCCAGGACTAGCGGGAGGGTTCTACGAGCAGTACTTC
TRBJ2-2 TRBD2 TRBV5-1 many CASSFRGLAGVTGELFF TGCGCCAGCAGCTTCCGTGGACTAGCGGGAGTAACCGGGGAGCTGTTTTTT
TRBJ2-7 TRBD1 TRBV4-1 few CASSRQGGVEQYF TGCGCCAGCAGCAGACAGGGGGGCGTCGAGCAGTACTTC
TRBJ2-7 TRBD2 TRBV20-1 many CSAQGEASGSYEQYF TGCAGTGCACAGGGGGAGGCTAGCGGGAGTTACGAGCAGTACTTC
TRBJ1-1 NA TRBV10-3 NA CAISVKTGIYIEAFF TGTGCCATCAGTGTGAAAACCGGGATCTACATTGAAGCTTTCTTT
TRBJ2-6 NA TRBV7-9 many CASSGSAGANVLTF TGTGCCAGCTCAGGGTCTGCAGGGGCCAACGTCCTGACTTTC
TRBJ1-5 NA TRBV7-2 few CASSSHQGLNQPQHF TGTGCCAGCAGCTCCCACCAGGGTCTCAATCAGCCCCAGCATTTT
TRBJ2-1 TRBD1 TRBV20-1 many CSARDRAYNEQFF TGCAGTGCCCGGGACAGGGCCTACAATGAGCAGTTCTTC
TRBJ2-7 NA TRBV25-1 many CASEDRSYEQYF TGTGCCAGCGAGGACAGATCCTACGAGCAGTACTTC
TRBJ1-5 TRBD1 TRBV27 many CASSHRGPVIANQPQHF TGTGCCAGCAGTCACAGGGGACCCGTGATAGCCAATCAGCCCCAGCATTTT
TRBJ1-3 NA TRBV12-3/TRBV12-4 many CASSPAGNTIYF TGTGCCAGCAGCCCCGCCGGAAACACCATATATTTT
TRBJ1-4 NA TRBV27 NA CASRGSGQTDSFATNEKLFF TGTGCCAGCAGAGGGAGTGGGCAGACAGATTCTTTTGCAACTAATGAAAAACTGTTTTTT
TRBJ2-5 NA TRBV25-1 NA CASTSPYQETQYF TGTGCCAGCACCTCCCCGTACCAAGAGACCCAGTACTTC
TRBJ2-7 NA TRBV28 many CASSLWDEQYF TGTGCCAGCAGTTTATGGGACGAGCAGTACTTC
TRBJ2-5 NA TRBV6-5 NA CASSYQQTVETQYF TGTGCCAGCAGTTACCAACAGACTGTTGAGACCCAGTACTTC
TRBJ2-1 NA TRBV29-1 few CSVQPPLSSYNEQFF TGCAGCGTTCAGCCTCCCCTGAGCTCCTACAATGAGCAGTTCTTC
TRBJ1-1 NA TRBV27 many CASSLNSDGTEAFF TGTGCCAGCAGTTTAAATTCGGACGGCACTGAAGCTTTCTTT
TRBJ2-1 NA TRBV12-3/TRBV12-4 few CASSPPLDDEQFF TGTGCCAGCAGCCCCCCCCTGGACGATGAGCAGTTCTTC
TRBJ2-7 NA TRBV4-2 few CASSPLTGVYEQYF TGTGCCAGCAGCCCCTTAACGGGAGTGTACGAGCAGTACTTC
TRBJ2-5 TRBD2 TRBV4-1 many CASSQEVDGLGNQETQYF TGCGCCAGCAGCCAAGAAGTAGACGGACTAGGTAACCAAGAGACCCAGTACTTC
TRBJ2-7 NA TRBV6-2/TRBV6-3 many CASSYSERDVTYEQYF TGTGCCAGCAGTTACTCAGAGAGGGATGTGACCTACGAGCAGTACTTC
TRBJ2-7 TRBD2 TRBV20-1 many CSARGTSGYEQYF TGCAGTGCTAGAGGGACTAGCGGATACGAGCAGTACTTC
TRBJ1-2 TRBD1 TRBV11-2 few CASSLGQFGYTF TGTGCCAGCAGCTTGGGACAGTTCGGCTACACCTTC